A selection of T cell receptor beta chains follows, all from one sample in a study of CXCR3-negative and CXCR3-positive naive CD8 T cells. Reanalyzing the 5' RACE reads, TCRdb keeps one entry per CDR3 protein, without DNA. The sample totals some 54,000 distinct CDR3 sequences. Sequencing was done on a sample of naive CXCR3+ CD8+ T cells from blood. The receptors shown here come from a human donor in good health. Some clones in this sample may be carry-over from other donors' samples. Each CDR3 is given with its conserved first and last residue.

V gene: TRBV20-1
J gene: TRBJ2-7
CDR3 protein: CSARDFRGMSHEQYF

V gene: TRBV4-2
J gene: TRBJ1-1
CDR3 protein: CASSRTGGGTEAFF

V gene: TRBV7-3
J gene: TRBJ2-1
CDR3 protein: CASSSHPGTGVLNEQFF

V gene: TRBV7-2
J gene: TRBJ2-2
CDR3 protein: CASSTHPTGELFF

V gene: TRBV19
J gene: TRBJ1-1
CDR3 protein: CASSSQDVVAFF

V gene: TRBV12-3/TRBV12-4
J gene: TRBJ1-2
CDR3 protein: CASTLTGSNYGYTF

V gene: TRBV5-6
J gene: TRBJ2-7
CDR3 protein: CASGTGKEYEQYF

V gene: TRBV5-1
J gene: TRBJ2-1
CDR3 protein: CASSLVEGLRSNEQFF

V gene: TRBV29-1
J gene: TRBJ2-1
CDR3 protein: CSVAQKHLAGGSNEQFF

V gene: TRBV5-5
J gene: TRBJ2-4
CDR3 protein: CASLGTSGSSAKNIQYF

V gene: TRBV20-1
J gene: TRBJ2-7
CDR3 protein: CSAPREGWVKAYEQYF

V gene: TRBV5-1
J gene: TRBJ1-1
CDR3 protein: CASSYAKTANTEAFF

V gene: TRBV10-1
J gene: TRBJ2-7
CDR3 protein: CASSEGASYEQYF

V gene: TRBV29-1
J gene: TRBJ2-2
CDR3 protein: CSLTDSYTGELFF

V gene: TRBV7-2
J gene: TRBJ2-7
CDR3 protein: CASSNPLMGQGYEQYF

V gene: TRBV29-1
J gene: TRBJ2-1
CDR3 protein: CSVVPSGMGNEQFF

V gene: TRBV19
J gene: TRBJ1-1
CDR3 protein: CASNIVGLNTEAFF

V gene: TRBV7-7
J gene: TRBJ2-3
CDR3 protein: CASSFSDRAEDTQYF

V gene: TRBV20-1
J gene: TRBJ1-5
CDR3 protein: CSAFNRQDNQPQHF

V gene: TRBV28
J gene: TRBJ2-1
CDR3 protein: CASSSTGQSSYNEQFF

V gene: TRBV4-1
J gene: TRBJ2-5
CDR3 protein: CASSHVPPFQETQYF

V gene: TRBV29-1
J gene: TRBJ1-1
CDR3 protein: CSVDGGENTEAFF

V gene: TRBV3-2
J gene: TRBJ1-5
CDR3 protein: CASSQEAGYSNQPQHF

V gene: TRBV27
J gene: TRBJ1-1
CDR3 protein: CASSPGGSTEAFF

V gene: TRBV20-1
J gene: TRBJ2-7
CDR3 protein: CSARAVGSPTYEQYF

V gene: TRBV12-3/TRBV12-4
J gene: TRBJ1-5
CDR3 protein: CASSLGFSRGLGNQPQHF

V gene: TRBV4-3
J gene: TRBJ2-2
CDR3 protein: CASSQDWEDLQNTGELFF

V gene: TRBV7-6
J gene: TRBJ1-1
CDR3 protein: CASSSGSAAFF

V gene: TRBV5-1
J gene: TRBJ2-7
CDR3 protein: CASSFGVAYEQYF